The 28 T cell receptor beta chains listed next were all sequenced from one sample in a study of T-cell reconstitution after alpha-beta-depleted transplantation in children. Unique molecular identifiers were incorporated into the prepared TCRbeta library. TCRdb independently ran MiXCR on the PCR reads; one entry per CDR3 protein. Of around 380,000 distinct CDR3 sequences in the sample, about a tenth were seen once. The sequences come from PBMCs from the stem cell graft donor, collected from the stem cell graft. Receptors were obtained from a human donor who donated a stem cell graft to a child with acute myeloid leukemia.

This chain connects TRBV6-1 to TRBJ2-1, with 13 nucleotides matching TRBD2. With V trimmed by 3 bases and J by 10 bases, 6 bases remained unmatched. Germline CDR1 and CDR2: MNHNS and SASEGT. This CDR3 region has 15 residues. CDR3: CASSEGTSGIREQFF. The CDR3 coding sequence is TGTGCCAGCAGTGAGGGGACTAGCGGGATCAGGGAGCAGTTCTTC.

The chain recombines TRBV7-9 with TRBJ2-1, with D uncertain. The germline V gene encodes CDR1 SEHNR and CDR2 FQNEAQ (reference sequence). There are 14 residues in the CDR3. The V gene lost 1 base and the J gene lost 3 bases, with 7 bases spanning the gap. The CDR3 loop is CASSLELFYNEQFF. For the CDR3, the DNA is TGTGCCAGCAGCTTAGAACTCTTCTACAATGAGCAGTTCTTC.

The chain employs TRBV20-1 and TRBJ2-7; no firm D call. Germline CDR1 DFQATT, CDR2 SNEGSKA (reference sequence). V was pared by 1 base and J by 0 bases, with 10 bases between. This CDR3 spans 14 amino acids. The DNA for the CDR3 is TGCAGTGCTAGAGGCAGGATGAGCTCCTACGAGCAGTACTTC. Amino acid sequence: CSARGRMSSYEQYF.

The V gene is TRBV5-1, the J gene TRBJ1-1; no firm D call. V was trimmed by 0 bases and J by 3 bases, leaving 6 bases between them. The V gene's germline CDR1 is SGHRS and CDR2 YFSETQ. The length of the CDR3 is 13 residues. CDR3 sequence: CASSLATYTEAFF. The CDR3 DNA sequence: TGCGCCAGCAGCTTGGCCACCTACACTGAAGCTTTCTTT.

This clonotype occurred a few times. The genes are TRBV7-8 and TRBJ1-2, with 7 bases matching TRBD1. This CDR3 is 15 amino acids long. The V gene's germline CDR1 is SGHVS and CDR2 FQNEAQ. The V gene end was trimmed by 5 bases and the J gene end by 2 bases; junction bases not matched to a gene: 8. DNA of the CDR3: TGTGCCAGCAGCCCAACGGGACAGCCGAACTATGGCTACACCTTC. This encodes CASSPTGQPNYGYTF.

The V call is TRBV12-3 or TRBV12-4, the J call TRBJ2-2; 9 bases match TRBD1. The V gene end was trimmed by 8 bases and the J gene end by 5 bases; junction bases not matched to a gene: 9. There are 15 residues in the CDR3. The CDR3 sequence: CASGETGTGTGELFF. The CDR3 DNA sequence: TGTGCCAGCGGAGAAACCGGGACAGGGACCGGGGAGCTGTTTTTT.

The chain is built from TRBV6-1 and TRBJ2-5; TRBD1 might be the D (6 bases). Deletions cut 8 bases from V and 4 bases from J, with 17 bases between. CDR1 is MNHNS and CDR2 is SASEGT in the germline V gene. This CDR3 contains 14 residues. This CDR3 reads CASGFQGWGETQYF. In DNA form, the CDR3 reads TGTGCCAGCGGATTTCAGGGGTGGGGAGAGACCCAGTACTTC.

The sample holds a few counts of this clonotype. V usage is TRBV12-3 or TRBV12-4 and J usage is TRBJ1-4, with D maybe TRBD1 (6 bases). This CDR3 spans 14 amino acids. Trimming took off 1 base at V and 7 bases at J, with 10 bases between the two ends. For the CDR3, the DNA is TGTGCCAGCAGTTTAGTACAGGGCACTGAAAAACTGTTTTTT. Its protein is CASSLVQGTEKLFF.

The chain joins TRBV5-5 to TRBJ2-6; a possible D gene is TRBD1 (5 bases). This CDR3 is built from 15 residues. V was shortened by 4 bases and J by 3 bases, with 11 bases between the two germline ends. CDR1 SGHKS and CDR2 YYEKEE come from the germline V gene (reference sequence). The CDR3 is CASSTPTVGANVLTF. As DNA, the CDR3 is TGTGCCAGCAGCACCCCGACAGTTGGGGCCAACGTCCTGACTTTC.

Only a few counts were recorded for this clonotype. The chain is built from TRBV19 and TRBJ2-7; TRBD2 matches at 8 bases. The CDR3 spans 14 residues. CDR1 LNHDA and CDR2 SQIVND come from the germline V gene (reference sequence). The V segment lost 10 bases and the J segment 3 bases; nucleotides outside the gene matches: 11. This CDR3 reads CATGRTSCNYEQYV. CDR3 DNA: TGTGCCACAGGACGGACTAGCTGCAACTACGAGCAGTACGTC.

This clonotype was seen only a few times. The J gene is TRBJ2-2, the V gene TRBV20-1, with D hard to call. V shed 0 bases and J shed 6 bases, with 11 bases lying between them. This CDR3 spans 14 amino acids. In germline, CDR1 is DFQATT, CDR2 SNEGSKA (reference sequence). Written as DNA, the CDR3 is TGCAGTGCTAGAGATGCTGCTAGTGCCGGGGAGCTGTTTTTT. It specifies CSARDAASAGELFF.

This clonotype was seen only a few times. This sequence joins TRBV12-3 or TRBV12-4 and TRBJ2-1; the D gene is possibly TRBD2 (6 bases). This CDR3 comprises 15 residues. Trimming stripped 4 bases from V and 7 bases from J, with 17 bases between. CDR3 amino acids: CASSSGTTEGNEQFF. The CDR3 DNA reads as TGTGCCAGCAGTTCAGGGACCACGGAGGGGAATGAGCAGTTCTTC.

This clonotype was counted only a few times. The chain recombines TRBV20-1 with TRBJ2-1; TRBD1 or TRBD2 may be the D gene (5 bases each). Trimming stripped 5 bases from V and 7 bases from J, with 15 bases between. The CDR3 has 13 residues. Germline loops: CDR1 DFQATT, CDR2 SNEGSKA (reference sequence). The CDR3 DNA is TGCAGTGCTCCCCGGGACGAACTAAATGAGCAGTTCTTC. Its translation is CSAPRDELNEQFF.

In its sample, this clonotype was seen a few times. The chain has TRBV5-1 and TRBJ2-1, with 13 positions matching TRBD2. CDR1 SGHRS and CDR2 YFSETQ come from the germline V gene. This CDR3 has 15 residues. After removal of 5 bases from V and 7 bases from J, the junction contained 6 bases not matched to a gene. The CDR3 protein is CASSLGTSGMNEQFF. The CDR3 coding sequence is TGCGCCAGCAGTCTTGGGACTAGCGGGATGAATGAGCAGTTCTTC.

The genes are TRBV12-3 or TRBV12-4 and TRBJ1-1; D ambiguous. CDR3 size: 13 residues. The ends were cut back, 3 bases at V and 8 bases at J, with 13 bases in the middle. The CDR3, as DNA: TGTGCCAGCAGTTTGTCTGGCCCACCCGAAGCTTTCTTT. Encoded protein: CASSLSGPPEAFF.

This chain uses TRBV20-1 with TRBJ2-3; D not resolved. CDR3 size: 15 residues. V was clipped by 6 bases and J by 4 bases, with 20 bases between them. CDR1 and CDR2 (germline): DFQATT, SNEGSKA (reference sequence). In DNA, the CDR3 is TGCAGTGCGAGAAGGGCACCGGGCCTGGCAGATACGCAGTATTTT. This gives the protein CSARRAPGLADTQYF.

This clonotype appeared a few times. The rearrangement uses TRBV6-2 or TRBV6-3 and TRBJ2-1; possibly TRBD1 for D (6 bases). With 10 bases removed from V and 9 bases from J, the gap between germline ends came to 13 bases. The CDR3 runs 11 residues. Per the germline V gene, CDR1 is MNHEY and CDR2 is SVGEGT. The CDR3 DNA reads as TGTGCCACCTCACAGGGAATTGAGCAGTTCTTC. Residues: CATSQGIEQFF.

The chain carries TRBV6-5 and TRBJ1-2, with 8 bases fitting TRBD1. The CDR3 spans 15 residues. Per the germline V gene, CDR1 is MNHEY and CDR2 is SVGAGI. V trimming: 2 bases; J trimming: 2 bases; junction bases outside the gene matches: 4. In DNA, the CDR3 is TGTGCCAGCAGTTACACCGGACAGGGCAACTATGGCTACACCTTC. It translates to CASSYTGQGNYGYTF.

The chain recombines TRBV3-1 with TRBJ2-5; a possible D gene is TRBD2 (5 bases). Trimming cost V 0 bases and J 1 base, with 15 bases left between them. Germline-derived CDR1 and CDR2 are LGHDT and YNNKEL (reference sequence). CDR3 length: 17 residues. CDR3 residues: CASSQDIASRGQETQYF. CDR3 sequence (DNA): TGTGCCAGCAGCCAAGATATCGCCTCACGGGGCCAAGAGACCCAGTACTTC.

The chain employs TRBV20-1 and TRBJ1-2; 8 bases are a match to TRBD1. V was pared by 6 bases and J by 8 bases, with 11 bases of the junction left unmatched. This CDR3 spans 13 amino acids. Germline CDR1 is DFQATT and CDR2 is SNEGSKA (reference sequence). CDR3 sequence: CSAFRTGSKGYTF. Here the CDR3 DNA reads TGCAGTGCATTCCGGACAGGGTCGAAAGGCTACACCTTC.

This clonotype was counted only a few times. J is TRBJ1-2 and V is TRBV30; D might be TRBD1 (6 bases). V lost 1 base to trimming and J lost 6 bases, with 18 bases between them. Germline V gene data show CDR1 as GTSNPN and CDR2 as SVGIG (reference sequence). The CDR3 has 15 residues. The CDR3 sequence: CAWSGSGTSINGYTF. CDR3 DNA: TGTGCCTGGAGTGGATCCGGGACATCGATCAATGGCTACACCTTC.

This clonotype was found many times. CDR3 in amino acids: CASSHPRGWLDTQYF. CDR3 nucleotides: TGCGCCAGCAGCCATCCTAGAGGTTGGTTAGATACGCAGTATTTT. The chain uses TRBV4-1 and TRBJ2-3; the D is unclear. Trimming removed 3 bases from V and 5 bases from J, with 15 bases in between. This CDR3 contains 15 residues. Per the germline V gene, CDR1 is MGHRA and CDR2 is YSYEKL.

The chain combines TRBV12-3 or TRBV12-4 with TRBJ1-3; D remains ambiguous. This CDR3 comprises 14 residues. Deletions cut 3 bases from V and 2 bases from J, with 8 bases between. CDR3 amino acids: CASSFANAGNTIYF. The CDR3, as DNA: TGTGCCAGCAGTTTTGCTAATGCTGGAAACACCATATATTTT.

The rearrangement links TRBV5-1 to TRBJ2-1; tentative D call: TRBD1 (8 bases). Germline CDR1 SGHRS, CDR2 YFSETQ. The CDR3 loop spans 15 amino acids. Trimming took off 4 bases at V and 6 bases at J, with 17 bases between the two ends. The CDR3 DNA reads as TGCGCCAGCAGCCCCCCGGACAGGGAGGGCAATGAGCAGTTCTTC. It codes for CASSPPDREGNEQFF.

The chain has TRBV20-1 and TRBJ2-7, with D maybe TRBD2 (5 bases). CDR1 is DFQATT and CDR2 is SNEGSKA in the germline V gene (reference sequence). Trimming took 3 bases from V and 9 from J, leaving 15 bases between them. The CDR3 consists of 12 residues. This chain's CDR3 is CSASGVPDSQYF. CDR3 coding DNA: TGCAGTGCTAGCGGGGTCCCCGATTCGCAGTACTTC.

This clonotype has just a few counts. This rearrangement joins TRBV3-1 to TRBJ2-1; 9 bases are a match to TRBD2. V lost 2 bases, J lost 2 bases, and 4 bases stayed unmatched. Germline CDR1 and CDR2: LGHDT and YNNKEL (reference sequence). The CDR3 length is 16 residues. Written as DNA, the CDR3 is TGTGCCAGCAGCCAATTTACTAGCGGGCCCTACAATGAGCAGTTCTTC. Amino acids: CASSQFTSGPYNEQFF.

The V call is TRBV15, the J call TRBJ2-5, with D uncertain. CDR1 LNHNV and CDR2 YYDKDF come from the germline V gene (reference sequence). The CDR3 covers 13 residues. V gave up 0 bases and J gave up 5 bases, with 7 bases separating them. In DNA, the CDR3 is TGTGCCACCAGCAGAGATCTGTTGGAGACCCAGTACTTC. Residues: CATSRDLLETQYF. The complete variable domain, with remaining parts taken from reference TRBV15 and TRBJ2-5, reads DAMVIQNPRYQVTQFGKPVTLSCSQTLNHNVMYWYQQKSSQAPKLLFHYYDKDFNNEADTPDNFQSRRPNTSFCFLDIRSPGLGDTAMYLCATSRDLLETQYFGPGTRLLVL.

This clonotype was found many times. The chain links TRBV29-1 to TRBJ2-1; TRBD2 is a possible D gene (5 bases). Germline V lookup: CDR1 SQVTM, CDR2 ANQGSEA. The CDR3 is 12 amino acids. Between the trimmed V and J ends, which lost 6 bases and 8 bases, there was a span of 14 bases. This CDR3 is CSVGLALDEQFF. CDR3 DNA sequence: TGCAGCGTCGGACTCGCCTTGGATGAGCAGTTCTTC.